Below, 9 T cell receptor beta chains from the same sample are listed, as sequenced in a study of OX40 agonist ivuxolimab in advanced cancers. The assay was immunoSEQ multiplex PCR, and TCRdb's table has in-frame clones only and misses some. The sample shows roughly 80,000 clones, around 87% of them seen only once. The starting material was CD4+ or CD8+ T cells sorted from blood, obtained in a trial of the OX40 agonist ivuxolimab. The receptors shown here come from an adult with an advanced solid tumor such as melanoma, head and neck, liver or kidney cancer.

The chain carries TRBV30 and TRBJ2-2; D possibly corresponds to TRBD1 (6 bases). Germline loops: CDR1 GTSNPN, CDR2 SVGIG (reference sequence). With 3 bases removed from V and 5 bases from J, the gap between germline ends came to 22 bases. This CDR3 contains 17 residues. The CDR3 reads CAWSLPGWTEKTGELFF. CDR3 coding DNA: TGTGCCTGGAGCCTCCCAGGGTGGACAGAGAAAACCGGGGAGCTGTTTTTT.

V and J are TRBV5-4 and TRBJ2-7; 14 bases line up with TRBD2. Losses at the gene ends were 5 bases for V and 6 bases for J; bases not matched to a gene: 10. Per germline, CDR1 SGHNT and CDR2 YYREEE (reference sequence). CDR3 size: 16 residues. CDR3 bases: TGTGCCAGCAGTCGCTGGACTAGCGGGGGGAATAGCGAGCAGTACTTC. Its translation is CASSRWTSGGNSEQYF.

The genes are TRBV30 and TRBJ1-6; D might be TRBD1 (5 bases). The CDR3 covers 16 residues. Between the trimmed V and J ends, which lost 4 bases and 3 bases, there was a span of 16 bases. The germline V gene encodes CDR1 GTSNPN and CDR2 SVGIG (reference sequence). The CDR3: CAWTTRGRGYNSPLHF. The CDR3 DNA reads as TGTGCCTGGACGACTCGGGGGAGAGGCTATAATTCACCCCTCCACTTT.

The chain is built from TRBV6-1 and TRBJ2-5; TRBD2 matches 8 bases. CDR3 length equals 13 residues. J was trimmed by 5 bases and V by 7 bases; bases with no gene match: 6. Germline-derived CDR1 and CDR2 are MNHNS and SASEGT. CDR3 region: CASNPGGRETQYF. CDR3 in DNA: TGTGCCAGCAACCCGGGGGGGAGGGAGACCCAGTACTTC.

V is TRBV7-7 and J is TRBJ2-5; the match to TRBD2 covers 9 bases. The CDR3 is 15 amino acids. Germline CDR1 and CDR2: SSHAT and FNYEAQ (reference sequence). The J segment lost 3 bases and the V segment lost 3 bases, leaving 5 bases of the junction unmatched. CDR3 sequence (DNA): TGTGCCAGCAGCTTGAGCGGGAGGAGTGAAGAGACCCAGTACTTC. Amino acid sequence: CASSLSGRSEETQYF.

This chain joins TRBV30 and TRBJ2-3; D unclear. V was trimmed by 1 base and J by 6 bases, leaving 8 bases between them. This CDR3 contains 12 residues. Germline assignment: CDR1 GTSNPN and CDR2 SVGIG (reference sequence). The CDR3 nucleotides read TGTGCCTGGAGTGAAGTGGTCGATACGCAGTATTTT. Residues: CAWSEVVDTQYF.

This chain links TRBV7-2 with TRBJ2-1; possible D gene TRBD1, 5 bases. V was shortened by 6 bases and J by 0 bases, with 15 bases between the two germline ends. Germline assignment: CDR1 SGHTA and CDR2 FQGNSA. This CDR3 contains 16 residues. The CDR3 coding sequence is TGTGCCAGCAGGGGCAGGGTATGGAGCTCCTACAATGAGCAGTTCTTC. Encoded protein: CASRGRVWSSYNEQFF.

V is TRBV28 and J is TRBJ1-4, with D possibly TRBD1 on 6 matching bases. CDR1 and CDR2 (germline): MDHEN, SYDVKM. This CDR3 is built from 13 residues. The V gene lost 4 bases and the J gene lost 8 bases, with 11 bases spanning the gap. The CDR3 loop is CASSWGRGEKLFF. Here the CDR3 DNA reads TGTGCCAGCAGTTGGGGGCGAGGAGAAAAACTGTTTTTT.

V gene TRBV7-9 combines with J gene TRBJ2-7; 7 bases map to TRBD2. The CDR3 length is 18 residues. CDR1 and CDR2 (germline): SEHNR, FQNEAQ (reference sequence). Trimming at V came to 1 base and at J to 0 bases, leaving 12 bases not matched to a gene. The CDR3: CASSLGSPTSPSSYEQYF. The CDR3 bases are TGTGCCAGCAGCTTAGGGTCCCCGACTAGCCCGAGCTCCTACGAGCAGTACTTC.